This paragraph covers one T cell receptor (beta chain) sequence. Germline V gene data show CDR1 as LNHDA and CDR2 as SQIVND (reference sequence). V gave up 7 bases and J gave up 2 bases; unmatched junction bases: 11. The CDR3 contains 17 residues. The data are from a study of blood T cell repertoires in COVID-19. As for the study in general: The United States, Italy and Spain were the sources of the acute and convalescent COVID-19 samples.

Method: immunoSEQ multiplex PCR; TCRdb's copy keeps in-frame clones and lacks some. The sample has about 250,000 clones, 87% seen once. The chain links TRBV19 to TRBJ1-5, with 10 bases aligning to TRBD1. This clonotype was obtained from a man between 18 and 29 years old with active or convalescent COVID-19. Specimen: peripheral blood. As DNA, the CDR3 is TGTGCCAGTATCAAACGGACAGGGGGGTCGGGCAATCAGCCCCAGCATTTT. It codes for CASIKRTGGSGNQPQHF.